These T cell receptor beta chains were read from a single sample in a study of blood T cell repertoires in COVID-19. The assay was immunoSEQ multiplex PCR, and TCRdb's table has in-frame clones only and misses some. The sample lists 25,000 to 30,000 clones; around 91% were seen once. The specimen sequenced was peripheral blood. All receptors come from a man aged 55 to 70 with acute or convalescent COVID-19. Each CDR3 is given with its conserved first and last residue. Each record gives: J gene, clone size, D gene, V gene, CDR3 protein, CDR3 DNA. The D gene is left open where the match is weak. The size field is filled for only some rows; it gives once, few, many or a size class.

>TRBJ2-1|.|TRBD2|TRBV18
CASSRIAGGGYNEQFF
TGTGCCAGCTCCCGAATAGCGGGAGGAGGTTACAATGAGCAGTTCTTC
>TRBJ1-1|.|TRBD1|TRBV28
CASSLGTVLAAFF
TGTGCCAGCAGCCTGGGGACAGTCCTTGCGGCTTTCTTT
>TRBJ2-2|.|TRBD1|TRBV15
CATSRSTGVTGELFF
TGTGCCACCAGCAGATCGACAGGGGTGACCGGGGAGCTGTTTTTT
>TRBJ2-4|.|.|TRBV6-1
CASSELQGHIQYF
TGTGCCAGCAGTGAGTTACAGGGTCACATTCAGTACTTC
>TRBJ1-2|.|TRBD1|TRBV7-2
CASSSATGNYGYTF
TGTGCCAGCAGTTCCGCGACAGGGAACTATGGCTACACCTTC
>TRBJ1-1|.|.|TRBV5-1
CASSPEGFTEAFF
TGCGCCAGCAGCCCGGAGGGCTTCACTGAAGCTTTCTTT
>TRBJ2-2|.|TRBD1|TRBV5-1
CASSSGQGGTGELFF
TGCGCCAGCAGCTCGGGACAGGGGGGAACCGGGGAGCTGTTTTTT
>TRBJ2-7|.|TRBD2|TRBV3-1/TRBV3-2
CASSPTLGLAGPSPRNEQYF
TGTGCCAGCAGCCCTACTTTGGGACTAGCGGGACCTTCACCCCGTAACGAGCAGTACTTC
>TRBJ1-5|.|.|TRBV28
CASSFLNRVGQPQHF
TGTGCCAGCAGTTTTCTTAACAGGGTCGGTCAGCCCCAGCATTTT
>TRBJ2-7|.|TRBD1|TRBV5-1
CASYVGTGAQPSYEQYF
TGCGCCAGCTATGTGGGGACAGGGGCCCAACCGTCCTACGAGCAGTACTTC
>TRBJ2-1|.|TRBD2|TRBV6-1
CASSEWWTSAYNEQFF
TGTGCCAGCAGTGAGTGGTGGACTAGCGCGTACAATGAGCAGTTCTTC
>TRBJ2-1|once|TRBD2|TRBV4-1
CASSQSLAGGQREQFF
TGCGCCAGCAGCCAATCCCTAGCGGGGGGGCAAAGGGAGCAGTTCTTC
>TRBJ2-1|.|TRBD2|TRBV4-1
CASSQMGTSGGIFGEQFF
TGCGCCAGCAGCCAAATGGGGACTAGCGGGGGGATTTTTGGTGAGCAGTTCTTC
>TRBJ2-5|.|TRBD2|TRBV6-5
CASSRGLAGQETQYF
TGTGCCAGCAGCCGAGGACTAGCGGGCCAAGAGACCCAGTACTTC
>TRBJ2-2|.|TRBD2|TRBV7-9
CASSHPRGGTGELFF
TGTGCCAGCAGCCACCCGCGGGGGGGGACCGGGGAGCTGTTTTTT
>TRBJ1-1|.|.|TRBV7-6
CASSLVQNTEAFF
TGTGCCAGCAGCTTAGTCCAGAACACTGAAGCTTTCTTT
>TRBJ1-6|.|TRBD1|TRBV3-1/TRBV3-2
CASSLTGVNSPLHF
TGTGCCAGCAGCCTTACAGGGGTGAATTCACCCCTCCACTTT
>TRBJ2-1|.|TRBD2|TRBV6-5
CASSYRRGSSYNEQFF
TGTGCCAGCAGTTACAGGCGGGGGAGCTCCTACAATGAGCAGTTCTTC
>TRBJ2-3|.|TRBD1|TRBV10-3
CATSLNGQGVGDTQYF
TGTGCCACCTCCCTTAATGGACAGGGGGTTGGAGATACGCAGTATTTT
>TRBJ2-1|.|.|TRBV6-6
CASRDGLKEQFF
TGTGCCAGCAGGGACGGACTAAAGGAGCAGTTCTTC
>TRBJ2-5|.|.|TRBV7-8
CASSLGLVQETQYF
TGTGCCAGCAGCTTAGGGCTAGTTCAGGAGACCCAGTACTTC
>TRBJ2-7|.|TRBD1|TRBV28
CASSSLLTGIYEQYF
TGTGCCAGCAGTTCTCTCCTGACAGGGATCTACGAGCAGTACTTC
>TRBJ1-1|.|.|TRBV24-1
CATSGNSGGNTEAFF
TGTGCCACCAGTGGTAACAGCGGAGGGAACACTGAAGCTTTCTTT
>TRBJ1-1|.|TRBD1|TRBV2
CASGGQGFTEAFF
TGTGCCAGCGGTGGACAGGGGTTCACTGAAGCTTTCTTT
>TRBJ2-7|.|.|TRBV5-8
CASSLAGSSYEQYF
TGTGCCAGCAGCTTGGCAGGAAGCTCCTACGAGCAGTACTTC
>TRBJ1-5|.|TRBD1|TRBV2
CASSRTGAHQPQHF
TGTGCCAGCAGTCGGACAGGGGCGCATCAGCCCCAGCATTTT
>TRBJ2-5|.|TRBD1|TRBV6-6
CASGDRVVQETQYF
TGTGCCAGCGGGGACAGGGTGGTCCAAGAGACCCAGTACTTC
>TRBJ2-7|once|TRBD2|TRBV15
CATSRETTSGISYEQYF
TGTGCCACCAGCAGAGAAACTACTAGCGGGATCTCCTACGAGCAGTACTTC
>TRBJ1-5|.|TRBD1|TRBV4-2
CASSQGTGGPYSNQPQHF
TGTGCCAGCAGCCAAGGCACAGGGGGTCCATATAGCAATCAGCCCCAGCATTTT
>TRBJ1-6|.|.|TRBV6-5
CASSYKASNSSPLHF
TGTGCCAGCAGTTACAAGGCCAGTAACAGTTCACCCCTCCACTTT
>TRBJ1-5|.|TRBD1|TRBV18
CASSPTGGTSNQPQHF
TGTGCCAGCTCACCAACAGGGGGTACTAGCAATCAGCCCCAGCATTTT
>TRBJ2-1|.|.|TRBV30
CAWSGDGGVPNEQFF
TGTGCCTGGAGCGGAGATGGTGGAGTTCCCAATGAGCAGTTCTTC
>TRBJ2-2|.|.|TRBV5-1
CASSLLATAAGELFF
TGCGCCAGCAGCTTGCTCGCCACCGCGGCCGGGGAGCTGTTTTTT
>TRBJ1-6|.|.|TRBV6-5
CASRSDRIGNSPLHF
TGTGCCAGCAGAAGTGACAGGATTGGTAATTCACCCCTCCACTTT
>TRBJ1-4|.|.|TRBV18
CASSPSGPATNEKLFF
TGTGCCAGCTCACCGTCAGGGCCGGCAACTAATGAAAAACTGTTTTTT
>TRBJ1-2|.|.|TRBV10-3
CAISESEVSEGYTF
TGTGCCATCAGTGAGTCAGAGGTTTCGGAAGGCTACACCTTC
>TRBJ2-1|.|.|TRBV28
CASSFGGHGGNEQFF
TGTGCCAGCAGTTTTGGGGGCCATGGGGGAAATGAGCAGTTCTTC
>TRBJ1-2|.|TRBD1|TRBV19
CASSNSGTGLGHGYTF
TGTGCCAGTAGTAACTCCGGGACAGGGCTCGGTCATGGCTACACCTTC
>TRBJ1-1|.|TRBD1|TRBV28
CASSIPGGNTEAFF
TGTGCCAGCAGTATCCCAGGGGGCAACACTGAAGCTTTCTTT
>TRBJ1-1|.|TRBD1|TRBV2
CASGQGRLAEAFF
TGTGCCAGCGGACAGGGACGTTTGGCTGAAGCTTTCTTT
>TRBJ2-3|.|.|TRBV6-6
CASSLRQTRTDTQYF
TGTGCCAGCAGTTTGAGACAGACTCGCACAGATACGCAGTATTTT
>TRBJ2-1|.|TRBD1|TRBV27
CASSLRDRVLNEQFF
TGTGCCAGCAGTTTACGGGACAGGGTACTCAATGAGCAGTTCTTC
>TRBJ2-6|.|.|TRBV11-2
CASSAEGSASSGANVLTF
TGTGCCAGCAGCGCCGAAGGTAGCGCATCCTCTGGGGCCAACGTCCTGACTTTC
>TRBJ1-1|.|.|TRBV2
CASRFDRRDTEAFF
TGTGCCAGCAGGTTCGACCGGCGGGACACTGAAGCTTTCTTT
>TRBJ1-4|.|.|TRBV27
CASRRQGGGEKLFF
TGTGCCAGCAGAAGACAAGGCGGAGGCGAAAAACTGTTTTTT
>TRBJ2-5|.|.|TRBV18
CASSPTGETQYF
TGTGCCAGCTCACCGACGGGAGAGACCCAGTACTTC
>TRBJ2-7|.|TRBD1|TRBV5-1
CASSLEGTGGYEQYF
TGCGCCAGCAGCCTGGAAGGGACAGGGGGATACGAGCAGTACTTC
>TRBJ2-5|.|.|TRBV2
CASSWRSYQETQYF
TGTGCCAGCTCCTGGCGGTCGTACCAAGAGACCCAGTACTTC
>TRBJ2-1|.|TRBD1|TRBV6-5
CASSLDRGSYNEQFF
TGTGCCAGCAGTTTGGACAGGGGGTCCTACAATGAGCAGTTCTTC
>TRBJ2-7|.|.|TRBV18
CASSPPGAANYEQYF
TGTGCCAGCTCACCACCGGGGGCCGCGAATTACGAGCAGTACTTC
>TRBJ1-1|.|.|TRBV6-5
CASSRGVNTEAFF
TGTGCCAGCAGTCGGGGGGTGAACACTGAAGCTTTCTTT
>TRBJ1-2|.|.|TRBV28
CASSSLGGGYTF
TGTGCCAGCAGTTCCCTGGGAGGTGGCTACACCTTC